This T cell receptor (beta chain) stems from a study of blood T cell repertoires in COVID-19 (TCRdb year 2020). At the level of the whole study: The collaborator samples originated in the United States, Italy and Spain and spanned the acute and convalescent phases of COVID-19. Samples were obtained from the ongoing ImmuneRACE study (first 160 participants) and from 1,000 to 1,500 subjects provided by 6 global collaborators. The material from the prospective study consisted of cDNA or gDNA derived from T cells, B-cell-depleted T cells, or PBMCs. Sample metadata almost always included a de-identified subject ID, COVID-19 status, age in years and sex. A freely available public database, intended as a resource for researchers studying the immune response to SARS-CoV-2, is where the repertoires were released. The dataset comprised deeply sampled blood TCRbeta repertoires from subjects exposed to, actively infected with, or recovered from COVID-19. Where available, HLA class I and class II types were taken from metadata supplied by the sample provider and were not determined by assay-based typing.

To note about this clone: Its antigen target is currently unknown. No qualities accompany the bases; no much larger clone lies one base away.

CDR1 and CDR2 (KGHSH, LQKENI) derive from the germline V gene. The CDR3 goes from the cysteine to the phenylalanine over 17 residues. Just the 51-base CDR3 DNA is kept, in frame starting at base 1. V lost 3 bases and J lost 0 bases; the stretch between them is 12 bases long. TCRbeta CDR3 regions were amplified from genomic DNA using the immunoSEQ Assay, a bias-controlled multiplex PCR. The published analysis was carried out like this. The number of nucleated cells in each sample was estimated by amplification of reference gene primers within the assay. Sequence reads were collapsed and filtered to measure the absolute abundance of every unique TCRbeta CDR3 rearrangement. Productive Simpson clonality was computed per sample as the square root of Simpson's diversity index over productive rearrangements. Here the immuneACCESS table is served through TCRdb, limited to in-frame sequences with V and J called. Missing clones are a known gap in these copies; in checked studies unresolved V genes cover under half, and the rest lacks a known reason. V, J and clone size are those of that table, while D and trimming were read from the DNA. The sample records roughly 400,000 clones, 80% to 90% of which are singletons. The ten largest clonotypes hold roughly 1.1% of the sample.

Results the study describes overall, beyond this receptor: How much clinical and demographic metadata was included differed by source and by participant, and the metadata was provided uncurated.

Participants in the prospective study were aged roughly 18 to 89 years, lived in 20 to 30 United States geographic areas, and enrolled through a virtual design. In the prospective study, cohorts were assigned on the basis of participant-reported clinical history obtained from a screening survey and a study questionnaire. For ImmuneRACE Cohort 3, a participant was defined as recovered based on two consecutive negative NP/OP PCR tests, clearance by a healthcare professional, or resolution of symptoms. Each participant in the prospective study had whole blood, serum and a nasopharyngeal or oropharyngeal swab collected by mobile phlebotomists. Participants in the prospective study had the option to provide additional blood draws and questionnaires over a 2-month period. Before DNA extraction, prospective study blood samples were shipped either frozen or at room temperature.

Sequencing input: PBMCs or T cells enriched from blood (not recorded which). The clonotype originates from a young man who had recovered from COVID-19. The rearrangement combines TRBV18 with TRBJ2-6, and possibly TRBD2, on 6 matching bases. The CDR3: CASSPGGAASGANVLTF. The sequenced DNA is TGTGCCAGCTCACCCGGAGGGGCGGCCTCTGGGGCCAACGTCCTGACTTTC. With the portions outside the CDR3 filled from the reference TRBV18 and TRBJ2-6 genes, the complete variable region becomes NAGVMQNPRHLVRRRGQEARLRCSPMKGHSHVYWYRQLPEEGLKFMVYLQKENIIDESGMPKERFSAEFPKEGPSILRIQQVVRGDSAAYFCASSPGGAASGANVLTFGAGSRLTVL.